This TCR beta chain was identified during a study of CD8 T cells in Susac syndrome. Reverse transcription of about 0.5 to 1 ug RNA was carried out with random hexamers. Amplification of TCR beta CDR3 was carried out by immunoSEQ multiplex PCR, which covered 54 Vbeta and 13 Jbeta segments. TCRdb re-called the immunoSEQ multiplex PCR reads with MiXCR, one entry per CDR3 protein. The table includes about 49,000 distinct CDR3 sequences, 93% detected once. This clonotype originated in a human donor in good health. Source material: CD8+ T cells from PBMCs.

The CDR3 loop reads CASSEGTGGLQPQHF. The DNA for the CDR3 is TGTGCCAGCAGTGAAGGGACAGGGGGACTTCAGCCCCAGCATTTT. This chain links TRBV2 with TRBJ1-5; 10 bases map to TRBD1. J lost 6 bases, V lost 1 base, and 3 bases had no gene match. Per the germline V gene, CDR1 is SNHLY and CDR2 is FYNNEI. The CDR3 is made up of 15 amino acids.